The rows below give T cell receptor beta chains drawn from one sample of a study of control samples from healthy donors and cancer patients. Produced via immunoSEQ multiplex PCR; TCRdb's table is partial and in-frame only. The table has 110,000 to 150,000 clones, 75% to 90% seen once. The material sequenced was blood. These receptor sequences come from a man aged 30-40 years in good health. The conserved cysteine and the conserved F or W are not part of the CDR3 here.

V | CDR3
TRBV7-9 | ASSLSQGPHYEQY
TRBV7-2 | ASSPRRVIETQY
TRBV11-2 | ASSALLAGLNSPLH
TRBV5-1 | ASSSDNGQSHNSPLH
TRBV7-2 | ASSRQGVTEAF
TRBV19 | ASSIAHRQSYEQY
TRBV5-8 | ASRGLGYEQY
TRBV5-5 | ASSLVRGIWNTEAF
TRBV7-9 | ASSRGINSPLH
TRBV28 | ASSFLTGPSGNTIY
TRBV7-2 | ASSSSSGAYEQY
TRBV5-1 | ASSFGTGRTDTQY
TRBV30 | AWILGQRQETQY
TRBV7-2 | ASSLGVTRHEQF
TRBV5-5 | ASSGQGRSYEQY
TRBV25-1 | ASSPGQRGQETQY
TRBV5-8 | ASSWLSFGNTIY
TRBV4-3 | ASSQDSYVNSNQPQH
TRBV7-2 | ASSPVETQY
TRBV9 | ASSVGLAGAEQF
TRBV11-1 | ASSHGAGGLGEQF
TRBV12-3/TRBV12-4 | ASRGQGYEQY
TRBV5-5 | ASSLIGGAYEQY
TRBV27 | ASSLVGEKSPLH
TRBV11-2 | ASSPYYEQY
TRBV6-5 | ASSYSPAGTYEQY
TRBV25-1 | ASSESGSSYEQY
TRBV5-1 | ASSPQGGLDYGYT
TRBV30 | AWSLGRDQPQH
TRBV6-5 | ASSYSETGEKLF
TRBV7-2 | ASSKREGLDTQY
TRBV4-2 | ASKGQNNSPLH
TRBV18 | ASSSGQGETQY
TRBV18 | ASSPNHHQDRGINYGYT
TRBV6-5 | ASSYAGGPSTDTQY
TRBV6-1 | ASSEIRASTFVSYT
TRBV5-1 | ASSPGTSANTGELF
TRBV24-1 | ATEGAGGYEQY
TRBV27 | ASTFTPNTGELF
TRBV7-2 | ASSLQGVSAGEQY
TRBV7-2 | ASSFGGRGTGELF
TRBV18 | ASSPGGAGVYNEQF
TRBV7-9 | ASSSLRTANSPLH
TRBV21-1 | ASSKVGLVYEQY
TRBV5-4 | ASSLGRDRGSSPLH
TRBV5-4 | ASSLDRNYGYT
TRBV6-2/TRBV6-3 | ASSYSGGNQPQH
TRBV19 | ASKTGLTSYEQY
TRBV12-3/TRBV12-4 | ASSNRLGTEAF
TRBV28 | ASSPLVSEQY
TRBV4-1 | ASSQGPGTEAF
TRBV5-1 | ASGPGTPIAGVGYT
TRBV3-1/TRBV3-2 | ASSQEGLSGASSNYGYT
TRBV7-9 | ASSLGGTGFYEQF
TRBV30 | AWSVGEGGNSPLH
TRBV30 | ATKGESYEQY
TRBV30 | AWSEFRGFRNIQY
TRBV5-1 | ASSLVGQGAGPNTEAF
TRBV6-7 | ASSHRGGGNEQF